Below are 14 T cell receptor beta chains sequenced from a single sample in a study of blood T cell repertoires in COVID-19. Sequenced by immunoSEQ multiplex PCR; TCRdb stores in-frame clones only, minus some. This sample carries about 120,000 clones, around 79% of them seen once, and the ten largest clones take roughly 2%. The sequenced sample consisted of peripheral blood. Source of these receptors: a man between 65 and 85 years old with acute or convalescent COVID-19.

This rearrangement joins TRBV29-1 to TRBJ2-7; the match to TRBD1 covers 9 bases. V lost 4 bases, J lost 4 bases, and 8 bases stayed unmatched. The CDR3 extends over 14 amino acids. Germline lookup yields CDR1 SQVTM and CDR2 ANQGSEA. CDR3 protein: CSVAGQGPSYEQYF. CDR3 sequence (DNA): TGCAGCGTTGCGGGACAGGGTCCCTCTTACGAGCAGTACTTC.

J is TRBJ1-1 and V is TRBV18; 12 positions agree with TRBD1. Trimming took 3 bases from V and 4 from J; bases not matched to a gene: 6. Germline V CDR1 and CDR2: KGHSH, LQKENI. This CDR3 comprises 16 residues. CDR3 in DNA: TGTGCCAGCTCACCGGGACAGGGGGCGATGGGCACTGAAGCTTTCTTT. Protein sequence: CASSPGQGAMGTEAFF.

The chain combines TRBV25-1 with TRBJ2-7; D possibly corresponds to TRBD1 (5 bases). CDR1 MGHDK and CDR2 SYGVNS come from the germline V gene. Trimming shortened V by 1 base and J by 2 bases, and 12 bases separated the two germline ends. The CDR3 totals 15 residues. In DNA form, the CDR3 reads TGTGCCAGCAGTGAATCGATCGACAGTACCTACGAGCAGTACTTC. Protein product: CASSESIDSTYEQYF.

V is TRBV7-2 and J is TRBJ1-3; tentatively, D is TRBD1 (5 bases). The CDR3 is 14 residues long. Germline CDR1 reads SGHTA; CDR2 reads FQGNSA. Trimming cost V 1 base and J 4 bases, with 8 bases left between them. In DNA, the CDR3 is TGTGCCAGCAGCTTAGGGGGGGTAGGAAACACCATATATTTT. It yields the protein CASSLGGVGNTIYF.

This chain joins TRBV5-1 and TRBJ1-1, with 7 bases identical to TRBD1. Germline V gene sequence: CDR1 SGHRS, CDR2 YFSETQ. Losses at the gene ends were 2 bases for V and 2 bases for J; bases not matched to a gene: 12. This CDR3 has 17 residues. DNA for the CDR3: TGCGCCAGCAGCTTATTGGGACAGCAAGCGGTTAACACTGAAGCTTTCTTT. Protein sequence: CASSLLGQQAVNTEAFF.

In this sample, this clone turned up a few times. The genes are TRBV6-5 and TRBJ2-1, with 9 bases that match TRBD2. Germline CDR1 reads MNHEY; CDR2 reads SVGAGI. This CDR3 region has 16 residues. V lost 2 bases to trimming and J lost 7 bases; unmatched junction nucleotides: 9. CDR3 protein: CASSYERASGENEQFF. The CDR3 DNA reads TGTGCCAGCAGTTACGAGAGGGCTAGCGGGGAAAATGAGCAGTTCTTC.

The V and J genes are TRBV27 and TRBJ1-2; no clear D gene. V shed 2 bases and J shed 0 bases, with 7 bases lying between them. The germline CDR1 and CDR2 sequences are MNHEY and SMNVEV (reference sequence). The CDR3 is made up of 14 amino acids. In DNA, the CDR3 is TGTGCCAGCAGTTTAAACACAGCTAACTATGGCTACACCTTC. Its protein product is CASSLNTANYGYTF.

This clone has just a few counts. The rearrangement joins TRBV7-2 to TRBJ1-5; TRBD1 aligns across 9 bases. This CDR3 contains 15 residues. Germline lookup yields CDR1 SGHTA and CDR2 FQGNSA. V was pared by 4 bases and J by 7 bases, with 8 bases of the junction left unmatched. This chain's CDR3 is CASSYNRGLGQPQHF. The DNA of the CDR3 is TGTGCCAGCAGCTATAACAGGGGGCTAGGGCAGCCCCAGCATTTT.

This sequence joins TRBV2 and TRBJ1-1; D gene unclear. The CDR3 is 13 residues long. The V end was cut by 7 bases, the J end by 4 bases, with 13 bases between. CDR1 SNHLY and CDR2 FYNNEI come from the germline V gene. The CDR3 DNA reads TGTGCCAGCACCCCGTGGGTAGCCACTGAAGCTTTCTTT. It codes for CASTPWVATEAFF.

J is TRBJ1-4 and V is TRBV15, with 8 bases that match TRBD1. Germline CDR1 and CDR2: LNHNV and YYDKDF (reference sequence). This CDR3 spans 15 amino acids. V gave up 2 bases and J gave up 8 bases; unmatched junction bases: 7. The chain's CDR3 is CATSRTGGLWEKLFF. The DNA for the CDR3 is TGTGCCACCAGCAGAACAGGGGGGCTATGGGAAAAACTGTTTTTT. Full variable domain (rest looked up from reference TRBV15 and TRBJ1-4): DAMVIQNPRYQVTQFGKPVTLSCSQTLNHNVMYWYQQKSSQAPKLLFHYYDKDFNNEADTPDNFQSRRPNTSFCFLDIRSPGLGDTAMYLCATSRTGGLWEKLFFGSGTQLSVL.

This clone was seen just once. The V gene is TRBV7-2, the J gene TRBJ1-2; 7 bases are a match to TRBD1. V lost 1 base to trimming and J lost 1 base; unmatched junction nucleotides: 12. Germline V gene sequence: CDR1 SGHTA, CDR2 FQGNSA. The CDR3 has 18 amino acids. CDR3 protein: CASSLGTAGGANNYGYTF. The CDR3 nucleotides read TGTGCCAGCAGCTTAGGGACGGCAGGGGGTGCTAATAACTATGGCTACACCTTC.

The chain is built from TRBV10-3 and TRBJ2-7; tentatively, D is TRBD2 (5 bases). The V end lost 4 bases, the J end lost 5 bases, and 9 bases lay between the germline ends. This CDR3 has 12 residues. Germline CDR1 and CDR2: ENHRY and SYGVKD. In DNA form, the CDR3 reads TGTGCCATCAGTGTCCACGGGGACGAGCAGTACTTC. Protein product: CAISVHGDEQYF.

This clone was recorded a few times. The chain combines TRBV7-2 with TRBJ1-5; D ambiguous. V dropped 5 bases and J dropped 5 bases, with 10 bases sitting between them. The CDR3 extends over 13 amino acids. Germline CDR1 and CDR2: SGHTA and FQGNSA. Here the CDR3 reads CASSTSPDQPQHF. As DNA, the CDR3 is TGTGCCAGCAGCACGTCCCCGGATCAGCCCCAGCATTTT. Supplemented by reference TRBV7-2 and TRBJ1-5, the full variable domain reads GAGVSQSPSNKVTEKGKDVELRCDPISGHTALYWYRQSLGQGLEFLIYFQGNSAPDKSGLPSDRFSAERTGGSVSTLTIQRTQQEDSAVYLCASSTSPDQPQHFGDGTRLSIL.

The chain carries TRBV6-5 and TRBJ2-5; 13 nucleotides align to TRBD2. The CDR3 is 15 amino acids. Germline CDR1 is MNHEY and CDR2 is SVGAGI. V shed 4 bases and J 2 bases; nucleotides not matched to a gene: 1. CDR3 bases: TGTGCCAGCAGTTGGACTAGCGGGGGACAAGAGACCCAGTACTTC. This sequence encodes CASSWTSGGQETQYF.